The present TCR beta chain was sequenced within a study of graft-versus-host responses after intestinal transplantation. In the study overall: Multivisceral, liver-intestinal, or isolated intestinal transplants were received by the recipients. Study-wide findings and caveats: Maximum circulating GvH clone levels tracked with early post-transplant HvG decreases. Some patients had graft-donor T cell macrochimerism, and their allografts showed high graft-versus-host to host-versus-graft clonal ratios.

Graft material was processed, releasing intraepithelial and lamina propria lymphocytes. TCRdb keeps only in-frame clones here, not all; method: immunoSEQ multiplex PCR. Among about 9,600 clones listed, around nine tenths were seen once. Notes on this clone: Its matching antigen is unknown.

V lost 5 bases to trimming and J lost 5 bases; unmatched junction nucleotides: 7. Germline V gene data show CDR1 as SEHNR and CDR2 as FQNEAQ (reference sequence). This CDR3 contains 15 residues. Sequencing used ileum tissue, obtained around 24 months after intestinal transplantation. The V gene is TRBV7-9, the J gene TRBJ2-3, with 10 bases that match TRBD2. This TCR was sampled from a human patient who received an intestinal transplant, so some T cells may come from the graft donor. The chain's CDR3 is CASSRLAGAGDTQYF. The CDR3 region has the DNA TGTGCCAGCAGCCGCCTAGCGGGAGCCGGAGATACGCAGTATTTT.